The clone carrying this T cell receptor (beta chain) has only a few counts. Its cognate antigen is unknown. This specimen comes from a study of T-cell memory formation after mild COVID-19. Whole-study findings and limits: Some SARS-CoV-2-responding clones were already detected in memory before infection. Clones shrinking between day 15 and 85 showed a balanced CD4/CD8 split, and those that grew later tilted toward CD4+. Mostly located in CM and EM were contracting CD4+ clones, with contracting CD8+ clones located in EMRA.

TCRdb processed the 5' RACE reads anew with MiXCR; each CDR3 protein has one entry. The table has about 360,000 distinct CDR3 sequences, approximately 15% seen once. From germline, CDR1 is MNHEY and CDR2 SMNVEV (reference sequence). V lost 3 bases to trimming and J lost 9 bases, with 12 bases between them. This CDR3 has 14 amino acids. The TCR was taken from a man aged 18 to 30 who had mild COVID-19 (a few samples of this study predate the infection). Cell type and time point are not known. The chain has TRBV27 and TRBJ1-6; D remains unclear. Material: PBMCs or a T cell subset sorted from them (not recorded which). CDR3 nucleotide sequence: TGTGCCAGCAGTTTGACGGGTAGAATTTCACCCCTCCACTTT. Translating gives CASSLTGRISPLHF.